The 5 T cell receptor beta chains below all came from one sample that was sequenced in a study of blood T cell repertoires in COVID-19. Measured with immunoSEQ multiplex PCR; TCRdb has only the in-frame clones, and not every one. There are fewer than 150,000 clones in the sample; approximately 80% occur only once, and over 15% lies in the top ten. What was sequenced was peripheral blood. Receptors originate from a woman aged 45-65 years with acute or convalescent COVID-19.

The V gene is TRBV19, the J gene TRBJ1-6; D gene unclear. Germline CDR1 and CDR2: LNHDA and SQIVND (reference sequence). This CDR3 is built from 14 residues. V lost 0 bases and J lost 9, with 9 bases in between. CDR3 sequence reads: CASSIDTEVSPLHF. The CDR3 nucleotides are TGTGCCAGTAGTATAGACACTGAAGTTTCACCCCTCCACTTT.

This sequence joins TRBV27 and TRBJ1-2, with 8 nucleotides matching TRBD1. Germline values: CDR1 MNHEY, CDR2 SMNVEV (reference sequence). After removal of 2 bases from V and 4 bases from J, the junction contained 12 bases not matched to a gene. The CDR3 contains 17 residues. The DNA for the CDR3 is TGTGCCAGCAGTTTAAAAGGGACAGGAGAGTATTCCTATGGCTACACCTTC. As protein: CASSLKGTGEYSYGYTF.

The rearrangement joins TRBV19 to TRBJ1-2, with 8 bases lining up with TRBD1. The CDR3 extends over 17 amino acids. CDR1 and CDR2 (germline): LNHDA, SQIVND (reference sequence). V dropped 5 bases and J dropped 7; count of bases not matched to a gene: 18. CDR3 DNA: TGTGCCAGTAGTCAACCGAGGGGCCGGGACAGGCTTTTTGGCTACACCTTC. It specifies CASSQPRGRDRLFGYTF.

This clone appeared once. This chain connects TRBV2 to TRBJ1-5, with a tentative D call TRBD1 (6 bases). Trimming took off 4 bases at V and 7 bases at J, with 11 bases between the two ends. CDR1 SNHLY and CDR2 FYNNEI come from the germline V gene. There are 13 residues in the CDR3. The CDR3 nucleotides are TGTGCCAGCAGTGGACAGGTAAGGCAGCCCCAGCATTTT. Its protein is CASSGQVRQPQHF.

J is TRBJ1-4 and V is TRBV6-6; D uncertain. The CDR3 length is 15 residues. Germline-derived CDR1 and CDR2 are MNHNY and SVGAGI (reference sequence). Trimming stripped 4 bases from V and 5 bases from J, with 14 bases between. CDR3 loop: CASSSPGSPNEKLFF. The CDR3 DNA follows: TGTGCCAGCAGTTCCCCGGGGTCCCCCAATGAAAAACTGTTTTTT.